This passage covers 17 T cell receptor beta chains from one sample sequenced in a study of T cell responses to AZD1222 COVID-19 vaccine. Profiled with immunoSEQ multiplex PCR; TCRdb holds only in-frame clones, not every one. The sample shows 150,000 to 200,000 clones, about 87% of them seen only once. The source material was peripheral blood, sampled on day 0 of MenACWY control vaccination. The receptors originated from an adult in good health.

J is TRBJ2-2 and V is TRBV18; weak D call: TRBD1 (5 bases). Germline CDR1 reads KGHSH; CDR2 reads LQKENI. V lost 3 bases, J lost 5 bases, and 16 bases lay in between. This CDR3 spans 16 amino acids. The CDR3 coding sequence is TGTGCCAGCTCACCCCCCCAAAGGACACCTACCGGGGAGCTGTTTTTT. This translates into CASSPPQRTPTGELFF.

The rearrangement links TRBV29-1 to TRBJ2-7; no firm D call. CDR1 SQVTM and CDR2 ANQGSEA come from the germline V gene. V was shortened by 4 bases and J by 5 bases, with 6 bases between the two germline ends. This CDR3 has 10 residues. The CDR3 reads CSVGLDEQYF. CDR3 in DNA: TGCAGCGTTGGTCTGGACGAGCAGTACTTC.

The chain is built from TRBV10-3 and TRBJ2-5; 10 bases are a match to TRBD2. There are 14 residues in the CDR3. J gave up 5 bases and V 5 bases, and 5 bases lay outside the gene matches. In germline, CDR1 is ENHRY, CDR2 SYGVKD. CDR3 DNA sequence: TGTGCCATCAGTCTAGCGGGGGCGGGGGAGACCCAGTACTTC. It encodes CAISLAGAGETQYF.

J is TRBJ1-5 and V is TRBV28; maybe TRBD1 (6 bases). CDR1 and CDR2 from the germline V gene are MDHEN and SYDVKM. The CDR3 is 17 amino acids. V lost 1 base and J lost 7, with 20 bases in between. The CDR3 sequence is CASSLLTGSLGGQPQHF. CDR3 DNA: TGTGCCAGCAGTTTATTGACAGGTTCCCTAGGGGGACAGCCCCAGCATTTT.

This chain links TRBV4-1 with TRBJ1-3; possible D gene TRBD1, 5 bases. The CDR3 sequence is 16 residues long. Germline-derived CDR1 and CDR2 are MGHRA and YSYEKL. The V end lost 1 base, the J end lost 8 bases, and 18 bases lay between the germline ends. CDR3 loop: CASSQVGGVGFHTIYF. The CDR3 DNA sequence: TGCGCCAGCAGCCAAGTTGGGGGTGTAGGGTTCCACACCATATATTTT.

CDR3 amino acids: CASTSNYGYTF. Here the CDR3 DNA reads TGTGCCAGCACATCGAACTATGGCTACACCTTC. The chain has TRBV12-3 or TRBV12-4 and TRBJ1-2; D remains ambiguous. This CDR3 is built from 11 residues. V gave up 7 bases and J gave up 2 bases, with 5 bases separating them.

The V and J genes are TRBV2 and TRBJ1-6; a possible D gene is TRBD1 (5 bases). This CDR3 contains 18 residues. CDR1 and CDR2 from the germline V gene are SNHLY and FYNNEI. V lost 2 bases, J lost 0 bases, and 14 bases lay in between. This CDR3 reads CASSEWDVSSSYNSPLHF. CDR3 DNA sequence: TGTGCCAGCAGTGAATGGGACGTCAGTAGCTCCTATAATTCACCCCTCCACTTT.

This chain uses TRBV25-1 with TRBJ2-4; the D gene is possibly TRBD1 (7 bases). V was shortened by 4 bases and J by 8 bases, with 21 bases between the two germline ends. Germline V gene lookup returns CDR1 MGHDK and CDR2 SYGVNS. The CDR3 totals 16 residues. In DNA form, the CDR3 reads TGTGCCAGCAGTGTAACGGTGGGGCAGGGGGGAGACATTCAGTACTTC. This sequence encodes CASSVTVGQGGDIQYF. Supplemented by reference TRBV25-1 and TRBJ2-4, the full variable domain reads EADIYQTPRYLVIGTGKKITLECSQTMGHDKMYWYQQDPGMELHLIHYSYGVNSTEKGDLSSESTVSRIRTEHFPLTLESARPSHTSQYLCASSVTVGQGGDIQYFGAGTRLSVL.

The chain links TRBV5-1 to TRBJ2-3; tentatively, D is TRBD2 (7 bases). CDR3 length equals 14 residues. The V gene's germline CDR1 is SGHRS and CDR2 YFSETQ. V was shortened by 4 bases and J by 5 bases, with 14 bases between the two germline ends. CDR3 sequence: CASSNGGGRDTQYF. CDR3 in DNA: TGCGCCAGCAGCAATGGGGGGGGCCGAGATACGCAGTATTTT.

V and J are TRBV14 and TRBJ2-1; D remains unclear. Germline V gene data show CDR1 as SGHDN and CDR2 as FVKESK. V shed 3 bases and J shed 5 bases, with 20 bases lying between them. The CDR3 loop spans 17 amino acids. Here the CDR3 DNA reads TGTGCCAGCAGCCAGAGACTCCTCATGGCCGGTGACAATGAGCAGTTCTTC. It encodes CASSQRLLMAGDNEQFF.

The V and J genes are TRBV7-2 and TRBJ2-6; unclear D gene. Per the germline V gene, CDR1 is SGHTA and CDR2 is FQGNSA. This CDR3 is built from 17 residues. Trimming cost V 5 bases and J 0 bases, with 14 bases left between them. CDR3 loop: CASSTGLSLSGANVLTF. In DNA, the CDR3 is TGTGCCAGCAGCACCGGGCTCTCTCTCTCTGGGGCCAACGTCCTGACTTTC. Together with reference TRBV7-2 and TRBJ2-6, the CDR3 gives the full variable domain: GAGVSQSPSNKVTEKGKDVELRCDPISGHTALYWYRQSLGQGLEFLIYFQGNSAPDKSGLPSDRFSAERTGGSVSTLTIQRTQQEDSAVYLCASSTGLSLSGANVLTFGAGSRLTVL.

The chain's CDR3 is CASSNRGDYSYEQYF. The CDR3 region has the DNA TGTGCCAGCAGTAACCGTGGGGACTACTCCTACGAGCAGTACTTC. This chain links TRBV27 with TRBJ2-7, with 7 bases lining up with TRBD2. J was trimmed by 0 bases and V by 5 bases; bases with no gene match: 7. CDR1 is MNHEY, CDR2 SMNVEV, per germline (reference sequence). The CDR3 consists of 15 residues.

The gene calls are TRBV5-6 and TRBJ1-1; D not certain. The V end lost 1 base, the J end lost 1 base, and 5 bases lay between the germline ends. From germline, CDR1 is SGHDT and CDR2 YYEEEE. The CDR3 loop spans 13 amino acids. The CDR3 loop is CASSLRRNTEAFF. The DNA of the CDR3 is TGTGCCAGCAGCTTGCGGAGGAACACTGAAGCTTTCTTT.

The genes are TRBV28 and TRBJ1-6; no firm D call. V was clipped by 6 bases and J by 7 bases, with 19 bases between them. The germline gives CDR1 MDHEN, CDR2 SYDVKM. The CDR3 spans 16 residues. CDR3 protein: CASREQLIGRNSPLHF. CDR3 DNA sequence: TGTGCCAGCAGGGAACAGCTCATAGGACGAAATTCACCCCTCCACTTT.

This clone came up once. The V and J genes are TRBV15 and TRBJ1-1; D gene ambiguous. Germline values: CDR1 LNHNV, CDR2 YYDKDF (reference sequence). CDR3 length equals 15 residues. V lost 0 bases and J lost 0, with 8 bases in between. CDR3 amino acids: CATSREGPLNTEAFF. DNA for the CDR3: TGTGCCACCAGCAGAGAAGGGCCCTTGAACACTGAAGCTTTCTTT.

This clone occurred once. The chain joins TRBV7-8 to TRBJ1-6; TRBD1 matches at 8 bases. Trimming at V came to 6 bases and at J to 3 bases, leaving 4 bases not matched to a gene. CDR3 size: 15 residues. CDR1 is SGHVS, CDR2 FQNEAQ, per germline. The CDR3 DNA reads as TGTGCCAGCAGTCTACAGGGGGACTATAATTCACCCCTCCACTTT. It codes for CASSLQGDYNSPLHF.

The chain joins TRBV9 to TRBJ2-1, with 15 bases matching TRBD2. The CDR3 consists of 17 residues. The V segment lost 4 bases and the J segment 5 bases; nucleotides outside the gene matches: 7. Germline values: CDR1 SGDLS, CDR2 YYNGEE. CDR3 sequence reads: CASSPGTSGGLNNEQFF. For the CDR3, the DNA is TGTGCCAGCAGCCCTGGGACTAGCGGGGGGCTAAACAATGAGCAGTTCTTC. The variable domain in full, completed from reference TRBV9 and TRBJ2-1, reads DSGVTQTPKHLITATGQRVTLRCSPRSGDLSVYWYQQSLDQGLQFLIQYYNGEERAKGNILERFSAQQFPDLHSELNLSSLELGDSALYFCASSPGTSGGLNNEQFFGPGTRLTVL.